The entry below gives a single TCR beta chain sequence along with its context. Given a much more abundant clone one base away, this may be a read error. The data derive from a study of T cells in Graves' hyperthyroidism and ophthalmopathy. Using RNA transcripts as the source, TCR beta CDR3 regions were amplified. Primed by the HTBI set, a first-round RT-PCR was run on the TCR CDR3. TCRdb itself ran the multiplex PCR reads through MiXCR, one entry per CDR3 protein. The sample records 450,000 to 700,000 distinct CDR3 sequences, around 45% being singletons. The CDR3 runs to 22 residues. In germline, CDR1 is DFQATT, CDR2 SNEGSKA (reference sequence). V lost 0 bases to trimming and J lost 8 bases, with 40 bases between them.

The clonotype comes from an adult woman with Graves' disease, either hyperthyroidism or ophthalmopathy (not recorded which). The V and J genes are TRBV20-1 and TRBJ1-2, with no clear D. Material: peripheral blood or thyroid tissue (not recorded which). The CDR3, as DNA: TGCAGTGCTAGAGATCCTCGACTAGTTAAATCCCGGACCGGGAGGTGGCTACGGGGCTACACCTTC. This encodes CSARDPRLVKSRTGRWLRGYTF.